Below, 8 T cell receptor beta chains from the same sample are listed, as sequenced in a study of blood T cell repertoires in COVID-19. The assay was immunoSEQ multiplex PCR, and TCRdb's table has in-frame clones only and misses some. The sample records 90,000 to 140,000 clones, roughly 80% being singletons. The sample comprised peripheral blood. These receptors came from a woman aged 70-85 years with acute or convalescent COVID-19.

As regards this clone: This may stem from a read error, because a much larger clone lies one nucleotide away. This same CDR3 is encoded by further DNA sequences in the sample. The chain carries TRBV5-1 and TRBJ2-7; the match to TRBD2 covers 8 bases. This CDR3 has 16 amino acids. CDR1 is SGHRS and CDR2 is YFSETQ in the germline V gene. V was clipped by 8 bases and J by 7 bases; unmatched bases: 20. For the CDR3, the DNA is TGCGCCAGTTTGCGCCGTTGGGGGGGCCGGGGGGGGGAGCAGTACTTC. It translates to CASLRRWGGRGGEQYF.

The genes are TRBV6-5 and TRBJ2-3; D is undetermined. CDR1 MNHEY and CDR2 SVGAGI come from the germline V gene. The length of the CDR3 is 15 residues. Between the trimmed V and J ends, which lost 6 bases and 5 bases, there was a span of 18 bases. The CDR3 region is CASRNVETHRDTQYF. The CDR3 DNA reads TGTGCCAGCAGGAACGTTGAGACACACAGAGATACGCAGTATTTT.

This clone has just one count. The chain recombines TRBV28 with TRBJ1-2; 10 nucleotides agree with TRBD1. The V gene's germline CDR1 is MDHEN and CDR2 SYDVKM. Losses at the gene ends were 10 bases for V and 8 bases for J; bases not matched to a gene: 10. This CDR3 is 13 amino acids long. CDR3 sequence: CATLGQGFTGYTF. The CDR3 nucleotides read TGTGCCACCCTGGGACAGGGGTTTACCGGCTACACCTTC.

The chain links TRBV10-3 to TRBJ1-1; 7 bases map to TRBD1. The V gene's germline CDR1 is ENHRY and CDR2 SYGVKD. CDR3 length equals 14 residues. The trim removed 6 bases at V and 0 bases at J, leaving 4 bases unmatched. The DNA of the CDR3 is TGTGCCATCAGGCCCGGGACAGTGAACACTGAAGCTTTCTTT. Protein product: CAIRPGTVNTEAFF.

This chain links TRBV29-1 with TRBJ1-1, with 8 bases matching TRBD1. Per the germline V gene, CDR1 is SQVTM and CDR2 is ANQGSEA. The CDR3 length is 12 residues. Trimming removed 7 bases from V and 7 bases from J; junction bases left unmatched: 8. As DNA, the CDR3 is TGCAGCGAACTCGACAGGGGAGGTGAAGCTTTCTTT. Its translation: CSELDRGGEAFF.

The V call is TRBV12-3 or TRBV12-4, the J call TRBJ2-7; 7 bases align to TRBD2. The V and J ends lost 6 bases and 2 bases, in that order; junction bases with no gene match: 4. The length of the CDR3 is 13 residues. The CDR3 sequence: CASSRAGPYEQYF. The CDR3, as DNA: TGTGCCAGCAGCAGAGCGGGACCCTACGAGCAGTACTTC.

The rearrangement uses TRBV5-1 and TRBJ1-1; a possible D gene is TRBD1 (6 bases). Looked up from germline, CDR1 is SGHRS and CDR2 is YFSETQ. This CDR3 is 15 amino acids long. V lost 4 bases and J lost 6, with 19 bases in between. In DNA, the CDR3 is TGCGCCAGCAGCCCAAGACCACAGGGCTTCCCTGAAGCTTTCTTT. It translates to CASSPRPQGFPEAFF.

CDR3 residues: CASSHFNQGQGGYTF. The CDR3 bases are TGCGCCAGCAGCCATTTCAACCAGGGTCAGGGCGGCTACACCTTC. The chain carries TRBV4-3 and TRBJ1-2; possibly TRBD1 for D (5 bases). The CDR3 is made up of 15 amino acids. CDR1 is LGHNA and CDR2 is YSLEER in the germline V gene. With 3 bases removed from V and 8 bases from J, the gap between germline ends came to 19 bases.